The rows below give T cell receptor beta chains drawn from one sample of a study of response to subunit inactivated influenza vaccine. TCRdb passed the RT-PCR reads through MiXCR, listing each CDR3 protein once. The repertoire holds 500,000 to 600,000 distinct CDR3 sequences, with approximately 12% as singletons. Specimen: PBMCs from blood, collected more than 35 days after vaccination. These receptors all stem from a man aged 50-60 years who received an inactivated influenza vaccine. Each CDR3 is given with its conserved first and last residue. A D gene is named only where the DNA matches it firmly. Rows may omit the clone size; those that give it use once, few, many or a size class.

J: TRBJ2-7; V: TRBV7-2; length: 13; D: NA; size: many; DNA: TGTGCCAGCAGCCTACAGGTTTTCGACGAGCAGTACTTC; CDR3: CASSLQVFDEQYF
J: TRBJ2-7; V: TRBV3-1; length: 16; D: TRBD2; size: few; DNA: TGTGCCAGCAGCCATGCAGCGGGAGGGCCTTCCTACGAGCAGTACTTC; CDR3: CASSHAAGGPSYEQYF
J: TRBJ2-3; V: TRBV4-1; length: 15; D: TRBD2; size: NA; DNA: TGCGCCAGCAGCCTAGGAGCGGGGGGGCAAGATACGCAGTATTTT; CDR3: CASSLGAGGQDTQYF
J: TRBJ2-7; V: TRBV2; length: 15; D: NA; size: NA; DNA: TGTGCCAGCAGTGAAGCCGCCAGGGGACCCTACGAGCAGTACTTC; CDR3: CASSEAARGPYEQYF
J: TRBJ2-2; V: TRBV5-1; length: 15; D: NA; size: NA; DNA: TGCGCCAGCAGCTTGTCCCCAGAGAACACCGGGGAGCTGTTTTTT; CDR3: CASSLSPENTGELFF
J: TRBJ2-7; V: TRBV3-1; length: 13; D: NA; size: NA; DNA: TGTGCCAGCAGCCAAACACAGGGCCACGAGCAGTACTTC; CDR3: CASSQTQGHEQYF
J: TRBJ2-1; V: TRBV4-3; length: 15; D: NA; size: NA; DNA: TGCGCCAGCAGCCAAGACGATACTGCCTTCGGTGAGCAGTTCTTC; CDR3: CASSQDDTAFGEQFF
J: TRBJ2-2; V: TRBV7-9; length: 14; D: NA; size: few; DNA: TGTGCCAGCAGCCCACGGACCCTAACCGGGGAGCTGTTTTTT; CDR3: CASSPRTLTGELFF
J: TRBJ2-5; V: TRBV7-9; length: 12; D: TRBD2; size: NA; DNA: TGTGCCAGCGGCACGGGAGGCGGGACCCAGTACTTC; CDR3: CASGTGGGTQYF
J: TRBJ2-1; V: TRBV7-9; length: 15; D: NA; size: few; DNA: TGTGCCAGCAGCCCTCCTGAAGGCCCCGCGGCGGAGCAGTTCTTC; CDR3: CASSPPEGPAAEQFF
J: TRBJ2-7; V: TRBV5-5; length: 14; D: TRBD2; size: NA; DNA: TGTGCCAGCAGCTTGGAGGCGGGAGACGGCGAGCAGTACTTC; CDR3: CASSLEAGDGEQYF
J: TRBJ1-5; V: TRBV5-1; length: 13; D: NA; size: NA; DNA: TGCGCCAGCAGCTCATTCGGGGAGGGTCCCCAGCATTTT; CDR3: CASSSFGEGPQHF
J: TRBJ2-5; V: TRBV20-1; length: 14; D: TRBD2; size: many; DNA: TGCAGTGCTAGAGGGCTAGCGGATCAAGAGACCCAGTACTTC; CDR3: CSARGLADQETQYF
J: TRBJ2-3; V: TRBV29-1; length: 15; D: TRBD1; size: few; DNA: TGCAGCCTTAGGGACAGCCTATATCCGATGGATACGCAGTATTTT; CDR3: CSLRDSLYPMDTQYF
J: TRBJ1-1; V: TRBV3-1; length: 13; D: NA; size: few; DNA: TGTGCCAGCAACCACGGGGTGAACACTGAAGCTTTCTTT; CDR3: CASNHGVNTEAFF
J: TRBJ2-7; V: TRBV6-2/TRBV6-3; length: 14; D: NA; size: few; DNA: TGTGCCAGCAGTCCACAAGGGCGACTTTTTGAGCAGTACTTC; CDR3: CASSPQGRLFEQYF
J: TRBJ2-3; V: TRBV7-2; length: 13; D: NA; size: NA; DNA: TGTGCCAGCAGCCCGACCAGGGGAGATACGCAGTATTTT; CDR3: CASSPTRGDTQYF
J: TRBJ1-2; V: TRBV20-1; length: 14; D: NA; size: NA; DNA: TGCAGTGCTAGCAAGAGCGGGATGGACTATGGCTACACCTTC; CDR3: CSASKSGMDYGYTF
J: TRBJ2-7; V: TRBV20-1; length: 16; D: NA; size: few; DNA: TGCAGTGCTCGCGATCCTGGGAAGGGGAGGCTGTACGAGCAGTACTTC; CDR3: CSARDPGKGRLYEQYF
J: TRBJ2-6; V: TRBV11-2; length: 18; D: NA; size: few; DNA: TGTGCCAGCAGCTTACAGGCCCCTGCTCTATCTGGGGCCAACGTCCTGACTTTC; CDR3: CASSLQAPALSGANVLTF
J: TRBJ1-3; V: TRBV5-1; length: 15; D: NA; size: many; DNA: TGCGCCAGCAGCTTGTCCAGCAACTCTGGAAACACCATATATTTT; CDR3: CASSLSSNSGNTIYF
J: TRBJ2-7; V: TRBV4-1; length: 15; D: NA; size: NA; DNA: TGCGCCAGCAGCCAAGAGCGCGCTCGGGGTTACGAGCAGTACTTC; CDR3: CASSQERARGYEQYF
J: TRBJ2-1; V: TRBV10-3; length: 13; D: NA; size: many; DNA: TGTGCCATCACTGGGGGGGCCAACAATGAGCAGTTCTTC; CDR3: CAITGGANNEQFF
J: TRBJ1-1; V: TRBV12-3/TRBV12-4; length: 13; D: NA; size: many; DNA: TGTGCCAGCAGTTTAGGGTGGAGCACTGAAGCTTTCTTT; CDR3: CASSLGWSTEAFF
J: TRBJ1-1; V: TRBV6-4; length: 13; D: NA; size: NA; DNA: TGTGCCAGCAGTGACTCGTTACGCGCTGAAGCTTTCTTT; CDR3: CASSDSLRAEAFF
J: TRBJ2-1; V: TRBV6-2/TRBV6-3; length: 13; D: TRBD2; size: NA; DNA: TGTGCCAGCAGTTTCGGGAGGGCCAATGAGCAGTTCTTC; CDR3: CASSFGRANEQFF
J: TRBJ2-5; V: TRBV28; length: 15; D: TRBD2; size: many; DNA: TGTGCCAGCAGTTTTGCTAGCGGGAGGCAAGAGACCCAGTACTTC; CDR3: CASSFASGRQETQYF
J: TRBJ2-1; V: TRBV7-9; length: 16; D: TRBD1; size: few; DNA: TGTGCCAGCAGCTTCTCTCTAGGCAGGGGGATCAATGAGCAGTTCTTC; CDR3: CASSFSLGRGINEQFF
J: TRBJ2-7; V: TRBV20-1; length: 13; D: NA; size: few; DNA: TGCAGTGCTAGCGGAATAATCTCCTACGAGCAGTACTTC; CDR3: CSASGIISYEQYF
J: TRBJ2-2; V: TRBV15; length: 16; D: TRBD1; size: many; DNA: TGTGCCACCAGCAGGGGGACAGGGATAAACACCGGGGAGCTGTTTTTT; CDR3: CATSRGTGINTGELFF
J: TRBJ1-3; V: TRBV9; length: 19; D: NA; size: few; DNA: TGTGCCAGCAGCCCTATCTTGGGGGTCGACATGTTTTCTGGAAACACCATATATTTT; CDR3: CASSPILGVDMFSGNTIYF
J: TRBJ2-3; V: TRBV7-2; length: 17; D: TRBD1; size: few; DNA: TGTGCCAGCAGCTCACAGGGGGCTCCTAACCCCACAGATACGCAGTATTTT; CDR3: CASSSQGAPNPTDTQYF
J: TRBJ2-1; V: TRBV28; length: 18; D: TRBD2; size: few; DNA: TGTGCCAGCAGTTCCCCCCGTAGCGGGAGTGGCTCCTACAATGAGCAGTTCTTC; CDR3: CASSSPRSGSGSYNEQFF
J: TRBJ1-1; V: TRBV29-1; length: 12; D: NA; size: many; DNA: TGCAGCGCCCTCGGGGATGCCACTGAAGCTTTCTTT; CDR3: CSALGDATEAFF